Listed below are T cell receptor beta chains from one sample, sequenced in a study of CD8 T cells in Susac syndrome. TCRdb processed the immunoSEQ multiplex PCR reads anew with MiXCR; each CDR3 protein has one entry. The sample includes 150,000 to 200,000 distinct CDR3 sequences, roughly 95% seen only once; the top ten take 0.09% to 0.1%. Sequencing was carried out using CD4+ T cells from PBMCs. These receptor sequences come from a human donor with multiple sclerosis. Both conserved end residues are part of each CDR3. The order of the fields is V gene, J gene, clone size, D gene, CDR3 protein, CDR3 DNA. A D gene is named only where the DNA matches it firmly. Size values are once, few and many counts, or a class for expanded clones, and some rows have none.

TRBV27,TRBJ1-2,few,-,CASSLSRADGYTF,TGTGCCAGCAGTTTGAGTAGGGCGGATGGCTACACCTTC
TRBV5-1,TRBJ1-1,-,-,CASSRDGGGLGAFF,TGCGCCAGCAGTCGGGACGGTGGAGGACTGGGAGCTTTCTTT
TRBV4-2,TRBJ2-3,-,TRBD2,CASSQESRGSITDTQYF,TGTGCCAGCAGCCAAGAGTCCCGCGGGAGCATTACAGATACGCAGTATTTT
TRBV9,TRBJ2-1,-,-,CASSVQGFSYNEQFF,TGTGCCAGCAGCGTACAGGGGTTCTCCTACAATGAGCAGTTCTTC
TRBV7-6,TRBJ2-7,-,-,CASQLGSDTYEQYF,TGTGCCAGCCAGCTAGGGAGCGACACCTACGAGCAGTACTTC
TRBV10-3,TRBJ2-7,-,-,CAITYGQGYEQYF,TGTGCCATCACATATGGGCAGGGCTACGAGCAGTACTTC
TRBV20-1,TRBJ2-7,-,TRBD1,CSANWDSSLLRGYEQYF,TGCAGTGCTAACTGGGACAGCAGCTTACTGAGGGGCTACGAGCAGTACTTC
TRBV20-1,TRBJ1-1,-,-,CSASQNTEAFF,TGCAGTGCTAGTCAGAACACTGAAGCTTTCTTT
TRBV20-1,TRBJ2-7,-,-,CSARSPGISSYEQYF,TGCAGTGCTAGGTCCCCCGGGATTAGCTCCTACGAGCAGTACTTC
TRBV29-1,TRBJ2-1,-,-,CSSQTPGAGKFNEQFF,TGCAGTTCACAGACGCCGGGGGCAGGGAAATTCAATGAGCAGTTCTTC
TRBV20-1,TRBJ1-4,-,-,CSARDQNNEKLFF,TGCAGTGCTAGAGATCAAAATAATGAAAAACTGTTTTTT
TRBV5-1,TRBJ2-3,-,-,CASTSLTDTQYF,TGCGCCAGCACCTCCCTAACAGATACGCAGTATTTT
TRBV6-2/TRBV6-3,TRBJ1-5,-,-,CASTTGRQPQHF,TGTGCCAGCACCACAGGGCGGCAGCCCCAGCATTTT
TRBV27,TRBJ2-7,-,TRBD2,CASSLGGSIHEQYF,TGTGCCAGCAGTTTAGGCGGGAGCATCCACGAGCAGTACTTC
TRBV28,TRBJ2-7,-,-,CASSPPGPMRYEQYF,TGTGCCAGCAGTCCACCCGGGCCGATGAGGTACGAGCAGTACTTC
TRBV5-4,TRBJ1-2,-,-,CASSLLQGYGYTF,TGTGCCAGCAGCTTGCTACAGGGATATGGCTACACCTTC
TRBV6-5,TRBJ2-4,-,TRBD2,CASSYSGLAGDMAKNIQYF,TGTGCCAGCAGTTACTCCGGACTAGCGGGAGACATGGCCAAAAACATTCAGTACTTC
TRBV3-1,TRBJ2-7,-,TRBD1,CASTPWGQDYEQYF,TGTGCCAGCACCCCTTGGGGACAGGACTACGAGCAGTACTTC
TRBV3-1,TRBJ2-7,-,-,CASSYSGTSTYEQYF,TGTGCCAGCAGCTATTCCGGGACATCTACCTACGAGCAGTACTTC
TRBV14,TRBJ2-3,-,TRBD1,CASSRRTGAYGTQYF,TGTGCCAGCAGCCGTCGGACAGGGGCGTACGGTACGCAGTATTTT
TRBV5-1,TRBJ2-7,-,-,CASSLGTNRGGAYEQYF,TGCGCCAGCAGCCTGGGGACGAACAGGGGGGGGGCCTACGAGCAGTACTTC
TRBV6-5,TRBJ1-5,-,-,CASSYSYYQPQHF,TGTGCCAGCAGTTACAGTTACTATCAGCCCCAGCATTTT
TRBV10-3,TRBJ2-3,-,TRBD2,CAISEGRLAEGDTQYF,TGTGCCATCAGTGAAGGGCGACTAGCGGAGGGGGATACGCAGTATTTT
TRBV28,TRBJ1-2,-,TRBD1,CASRPPGQGFGYTF,TGTGCCAGCAGGCCCCCGGGACAGGGGTTTGGCTACACCTTC
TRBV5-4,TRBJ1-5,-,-,CASSLGGDSNQPQHF,TGTGCCAGCAGCTTGGGAGGCGATAGCAATCAGCCCCAGCATTTT
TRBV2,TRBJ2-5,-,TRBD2,CATGFAGGPVETQYF,TGTGCCACCGGCTTCGCGGGAGGGCCGGTCGAGACCCAGTACTTC
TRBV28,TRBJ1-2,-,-,CASSSASTGRDGYTF,TGTGCCAGCAGTTCCGCCTCTACAGGGAGGGATGGCTACACCTTC
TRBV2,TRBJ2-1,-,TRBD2,CASSRTQAGYNEQFF,TGTGCCAGCAGTAGGACCCAAGCGGGGTACAATGAGCAGTTCTTC
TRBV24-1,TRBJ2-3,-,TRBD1,CATSDPGRDSSTDTQYF,TGTGCCACCAGTGACCCGGGCCGGGACAGCAGCACAGATACGCAGTATTTT
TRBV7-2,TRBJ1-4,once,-,CASSLNFRATNEKLFF,TGTGCCAGCAGCTTAAATTTCCGTGCAACTAATGAAAAACTGTTTTTT
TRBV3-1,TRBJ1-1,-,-,CASSQHKGGTEAFF,TGTGCCAGCAGCCAACACAAGGGAGGCACTGAAGCTTTCTTT
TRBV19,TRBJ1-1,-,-,CASTLGRVRRTEAFF,TGTGCCAGTACCCTCGGAAGGGTGAGAAGGACTGAAGCTTTCTTT